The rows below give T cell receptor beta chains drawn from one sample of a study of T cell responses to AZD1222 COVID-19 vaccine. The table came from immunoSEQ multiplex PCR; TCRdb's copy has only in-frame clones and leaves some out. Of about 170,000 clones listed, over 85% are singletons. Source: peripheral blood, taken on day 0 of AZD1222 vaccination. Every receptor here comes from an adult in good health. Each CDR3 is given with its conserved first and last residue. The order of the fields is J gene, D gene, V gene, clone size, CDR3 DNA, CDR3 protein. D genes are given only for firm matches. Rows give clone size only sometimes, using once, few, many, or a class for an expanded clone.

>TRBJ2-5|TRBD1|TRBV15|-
TGTGCCACCAGCAGAGAGCCGGGACAGGGGGCCCTGGGGGAGACCCAGTACTTC
CATSREPGQGALGETQYF
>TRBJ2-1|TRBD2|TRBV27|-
TGTGCCAGCAGTCCAGGGACTAGCGGGGGTTACAATGAGCAGTTCTTC
CASSPGTSGGYNEQFF
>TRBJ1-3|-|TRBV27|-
TGTGCCAGCAGTTTATATCATCCAGGACAGCGGAGGACTGGAAACACCATATATTTT
CASSLYHPGQRRTGNTIYF
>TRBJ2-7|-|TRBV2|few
TGTGCCAGCACTTGGGACGCAGCAGACTACGAGCAGTACTTC
CASTWDAADYEQYF
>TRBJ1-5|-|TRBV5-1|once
TGCGCCAGCAGCCCCGACAGCCTCAATCAGCCCCAGCATTTT
CASSPDSLNQPQHF
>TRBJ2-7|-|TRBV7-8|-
TGTGCCAGCAGCCCCCTTGCTCAGGGCTACGAGCAGTACTTC
CASSPLAQGYEQYF
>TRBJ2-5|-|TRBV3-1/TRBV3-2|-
TGTGCCAGCAGCCAACAACAAGAGACCCAGTACTTC
CASSQQQETQYF
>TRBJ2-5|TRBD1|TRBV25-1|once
TGTGCCAGCAGTGATCCGGGACAGGGTAGGGGGGAGACCCAGTACTTC
CASSDPGQGRGETQYF
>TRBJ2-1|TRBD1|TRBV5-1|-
TGCGCCAGCAGCCCAGACCGGGACAGCCGATACAATGAGCAGTTCTTC
CASSPDRDSRYNEQFF
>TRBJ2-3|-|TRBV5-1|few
TGCGCCAGCAGCCTGACAGGTCGTTGGACAGATACGCAGTATTTT
CASSLTGRWTDTQYF
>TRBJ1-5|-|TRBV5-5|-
TGTGCCAGCAGCTTATTCAGTGGGAATCAGCCCCAGCATTTT
CASSLFSGNQPQHF
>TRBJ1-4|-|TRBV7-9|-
TGTGCCAGCAGCTTCTCCCGCCAAGGGGCCCTCAATGAAAAACTGTTTTTT
CASSFSRQGALNEKLFF
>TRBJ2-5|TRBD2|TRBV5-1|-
TGCGCCAGCCGACCATCTAGCGGGCGGGCGTCAGAGACCCAGTACTTC
CASRPSSGRASETQYF
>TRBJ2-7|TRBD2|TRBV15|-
TGTGCCACCAGCATTAGCGGGAGAGGGTCCTACGAGCAGTACTTC
CATSISGRGSYEQYF
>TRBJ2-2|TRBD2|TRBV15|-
TGTGCCACCAGCAGGACTAGCGGGAGGGGCGGGGAGCTGTTTTTT
CATSRTSGRGGELFF
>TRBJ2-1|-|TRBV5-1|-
TGCGCCAGCAGCAACGACAGGCACAATGAGCAGTTCTTC
CASSNDRHNEQFF
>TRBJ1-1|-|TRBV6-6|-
TGTGCCAGCAGTTACTCTGAGGGAGGCACTGAAGCTTTCTTT
CASSYSEGGTEAFF
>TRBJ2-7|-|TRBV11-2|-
TGTGCCAGCAGCACCGACGGTTACGAGCAGTACTTC
CASSTDGYEQYF
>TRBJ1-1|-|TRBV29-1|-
TGCAGCGTTGCCCCCGTCAGGGGTAAGACTGAAGCTTTCTTT
CSVAPVRGKTEAFF
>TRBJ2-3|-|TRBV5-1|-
TGCGCCAGCAGCCTCCGAGGGGGGGAGGATACGCAGTATTTT
CASSLRGGEDTQYF
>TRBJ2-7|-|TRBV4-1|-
TGCGCCAGCAGCCACACATTGATCGGATCCTACGAGCAGTACTTC
CASSHTLIGSYEQYF
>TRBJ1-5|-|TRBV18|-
TGTGCCAGCTCACAGATTGATAGCAATCAGCCCCAGCATTTT
CASSQIDSNQPQHF
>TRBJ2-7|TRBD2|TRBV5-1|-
TGCGCCAGCAGCTTGGACAGCGGGAGCCACGAGCAGTACTTC
CASSLDSGSHEQYF
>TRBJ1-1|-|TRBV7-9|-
TGTGCCAGCAGCTCGAGCGGGGCCCGAAGGGGAACTGAAGCTTTCTTT
CASSSSGARRGTEAFF
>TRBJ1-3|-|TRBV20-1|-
TGCAGTGCTAGTCTCCGGGACACCATATATTTT
CSASLRDTIYF
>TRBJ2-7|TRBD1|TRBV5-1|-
TGCGCCAGCAGCCCTTACCAGGGGGTAATCTCCTACGAGCAGTACTTC
CASSPYQGVISYEQYF
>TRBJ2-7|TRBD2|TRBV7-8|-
TGTGCCAGCAGCTTAGATCGTGCTAGCGGGATCTACGAGCAGTACTTC
CASSLDRASGIYEQYF
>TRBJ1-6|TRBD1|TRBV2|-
TGTGCCAGCAGTGAAGCCCTCCGGACAGGGAGTAGTTCACCCCTCCACTTT
CASSEALRTGSSSPLHF
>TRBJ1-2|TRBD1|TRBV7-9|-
TGTGCCAGCAGCCCACAACAGGGGGCCTATGGCTACACCTTC
CASSPQQGAYGYTF
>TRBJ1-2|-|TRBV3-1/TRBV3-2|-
TGTGCCAGCAGCCAAGATTGGGGACCCTATGGCTACACCTTC
CASSQDWGPYGYTF
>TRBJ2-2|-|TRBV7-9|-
TGTGCCAGCAGCGTCCCAGGGTCCGGGGAGCTGTTTTTT
CASSVPGSGELFF
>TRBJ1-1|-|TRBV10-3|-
TGTGCCATCATCCGGGCCTTAGGTACTGAAGCTTTCTTT
CAIIRALGTEAFF
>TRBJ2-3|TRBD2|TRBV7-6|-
TGTGCCAGCAGCTTAATAGCGGGCCGCACAGATACGCAGTATTTT
CASSLIAGRTDTQYF
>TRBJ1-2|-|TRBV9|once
TGTGCCAGCCTGGACCTGGGGAGCTATGGCTACACCTTC
CASLDLGSYGYTF
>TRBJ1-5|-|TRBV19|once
TGTGCCAGTAGTATAGGGTCCAGTCCCAGCAATCAGCCCCAGCATTTT
CASSIGSSPSNQPQHF
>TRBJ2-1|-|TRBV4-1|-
TGCGCCAGCAGCCAAGTGGCGGGAAGCTCCTACAATGAGCAGTTCTTC
CASSQVAGSSYNEQFF
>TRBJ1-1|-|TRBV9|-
TGTGCCAGCAGCACCCGACCCGGCACTGAAGCTTTCTTT
CASSTRPGTEAFF
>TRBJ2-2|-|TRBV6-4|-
TGTGCCAGCAGAGGTACCGGGACCGGGGAGCTGTTTTTT
CASRGTGTGELFF
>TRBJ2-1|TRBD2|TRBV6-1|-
TGTGCCAGCAGTGAAAAACTAGCGGGATTCTACAATGAGCAGTTCTTC
CASSEKLAGFYNEQFF
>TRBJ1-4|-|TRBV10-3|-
TGTGCCATCAGAGCAGGGGATGAAAAACTGTTTTTT
CAIRAGDEKLFF
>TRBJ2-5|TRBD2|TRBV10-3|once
TGTGCCATCAGTAGGATGGCGGGAGTCCAAGAGACCCAGTACTTC
CAISRMAGVQETQYF
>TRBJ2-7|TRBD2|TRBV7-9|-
TGTGCCAGCAGCTTAGTCCTCCAGCGGGAGTATCCCCACGAGCAGTACTTC
CASSLVLQREYPHEQYF
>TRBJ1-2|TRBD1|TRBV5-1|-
TGCGCCAGCAGCTCGACAGGGGCTACTGGGGTACTCACCTTC
CASSSTGATGVLTF
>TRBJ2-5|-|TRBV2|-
TGTGCCAGCACTCTGGAGACCCAGTACTTC
CASTLETQYF
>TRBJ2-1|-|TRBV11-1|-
TGTGCCAGCAGCTTAGATGAGAGCTCCTACAATGAGCAGTTCTTC
CASSLDESSYNEQFF
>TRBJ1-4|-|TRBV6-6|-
TGTGCCAGCAGTTATAGGAAGGGGACTAATGAAAAACTGTTTTTT
CASSYRKGTNEKLFF
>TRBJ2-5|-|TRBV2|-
TGTGCCAGCAGCATCCAAGAGACCCAGTACTTC
CASSIQETQYF
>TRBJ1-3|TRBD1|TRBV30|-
TGTGCCTGGAGTGTAGGACAGGGTTCGCGAAACACCATATATTTT
CAWSVGQGSRNTIYF
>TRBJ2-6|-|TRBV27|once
TGTGCCAGCAGTTACGCTGGGGCCAACGTCCTGACTTTC
CASSYAGANVLTF
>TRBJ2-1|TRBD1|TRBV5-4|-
TGTGCCAGCAGCTCACTTATTGGCGGGACAGGCTTCTACAATGAGCAGTTCTTC
CASSSLIGGTGFYNEQFF
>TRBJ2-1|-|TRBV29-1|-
TGCAGCGTTGAAACCCCCAGCAGCTCCTACAATGAGCAGTTCTTC
CSVETPSSSYNEQFF
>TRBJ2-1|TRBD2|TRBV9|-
TGTGCCAGCAGCGCCCTCGGGGGGAGCTCCTACAATGAGCAGTTCTTC
CASSALGGSSYNEQFF
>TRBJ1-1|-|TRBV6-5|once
TGTGCCAGCAGTTACTCGTTTGCCAGGACCACTGAAGCTTTCTTT
CASSYSFARTTEAFF
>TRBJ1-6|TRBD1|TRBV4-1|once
TGCGCCAGCAGCCAACCGGGACAGAATAATTCACCCCTCCACTTT
CASSQPGQNNSPLHF
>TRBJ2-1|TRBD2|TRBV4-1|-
TGCGCCAGCAGCCTTTTCGTCCCGGGACTAGCGGGATTCAATGAGCAGTTCTTC
CASSLFVPGLAGFNEQFF
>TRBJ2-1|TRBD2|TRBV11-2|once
TGTGCCAGCAGCTTAGATCGCGGGAGTTACAATGAGCAGTTCTTC
CASSLDRGSYNEQFF
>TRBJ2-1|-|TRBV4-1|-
TGCGCCAGCAGCCAGGGCCCCTACAATGAGCAGTTCTTC
CASSQGPYNEQFF
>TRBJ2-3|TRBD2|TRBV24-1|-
TGTGCCACCAGTGATTTGGCTAGCGGGTCTAGCACAGATACGCAGTATTTT
CATSDLASGSSTDTQYF
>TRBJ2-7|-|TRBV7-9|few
TGTGCCAGCGGAGTGGACGGGTACGAGCAGTACTTC
CASGVDGYEQYF
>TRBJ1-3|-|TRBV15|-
TGTGCCACCAGCAGAGTTTGGGCTGGAAGAAACACCATATATTTT
CATSRVWAGRNTIYF